Shown below are 17 T cell receptor beta chains from a single sample sequenced in a study of CD8 T cells in ankylosing spondylitis. TCRdb independently ran MiXCR on the 5' RACE reads; one entry per CDR3 protein. Here the sample spans about 360,000 distinct CDR3 sequences, 20% being singletons. Sample: blood, either unsorted or a sorted T cell fraction (not recorded which). The receptors were gathered from a male donor with ankylosing spondylitis or in good health (not recorded which).

Only a few counts were recorded for this clonotype. The rearrangement uses TRBV6-1 and TRBJ2-4, with 8 bases matching TRBD1. Trimming at V came to 6 bases and at J to 9 bases, leaving 10 bases not matched to a gene. The CDR3 consists of 14 residues. Per germline, CDR1 MNHNS and CDR2 SASEGT. The CDR3 nucleotides are TGTGCCAGCAGCGCCACAGGGGGAGGTGTCATTCAGTACTTC. Translation gives CASSATGGGVIQYF.

This clonotype was detected a few times. The chain links TRBV14 to TRBJ2-2; D remains ambiguous. The CDR3 has 16 residues. V lost 1 base to trimming and J lost 0 bases, with 9 bases between them. Germline values: CDR1 SGHDN, CDR2 FVKESK. Written as DNA, the CDR3 is TGTGCCAGCAGCCAAGTCCCCCCTACGAACACCGGGGAGCTGTTTTTT. Encoded protein: CASSQVPPTNTGELFF.

This clonotype was counted a few times. The chain links TRBV6-5 to TRBJ2-5; D is perhaps TRBD2 (7 bases). Per the germline V gene, CDR1 is MNHEY and CDR2 is SVGAGI. V was pared by 2 bases and J by 2 bases, with 12 bases between. The CDR3 consists of 15 residues. CDR3 residues: CASSYGGGTQETQYF. The CDR3 DNA reads TGTGCCAGCAGTTACGGGGGGGGGACACAAGAGACCCAGTACTTC.

The chain has TRBV6-6 and TRBJ2-1, with a weak D call TRBD1 (5 bases). CDR1 and CDR2 (germline): MNHNY, SVGAGI (reference sequence). The ends were cut back, 6 bases at V and 4 bases at J, with 10 bases in the middle. CDR3 length: 13 amino acids. The CDR3: CASSDSNYNEQFF. The CDR3, as DNA: TGTGCCAGCAGCGACAGTAATTACAATGAGCAGTTCTTC.

The chain combines TRBV5-1 with TRBJ2-1; maybe TRBD1 (6 bases). This CDR3 spans 16 amino acids. Germline V gives CDR1 SGHRS, CDR2 YFSETQ. Trimming shortened V by 0 bases and J by 7 bases, and 17 bases separated the two germline ends. CDR3 sequence reads: CASSLGLETGRNEQFF. DNA for the CDR3: TGCGCCAGCAGCTTGGGACTCGAGACAGGCAGGAATGAGCAGTTCTTC.

This chain links TRBV5-1 with TRBJ1-2; the D is unclear. Trimming removed 0 bases from V and 5 bases from J, with 8 bases in between. The CDR3 runs 13 residues. CDR1 is SGHRS and CDR2 is YFSETQ in the germline V gene. CDR3 loop: CASSLAIEYGYTF. The CDR3 coding sequence is TGCGCCAGCAGCTTGGCCATAGAATATGGCTACACCTTC.

The chain employs TRBV5-6 and TRBJ1-3, with 8 bases that match TRBD1. CDR3 size: 15 residues. Unmatched junction bases numbered 7, after V lost 4 bases and J lost 4 bases. Germline V gene sequence: CDR1 SGHDT, CDR2 YYEEEE. The DNA of the CDR3 is TGTGCCAGCAGCCCCGAAGGACAGGGAGGAAACACCATATATTTT. Residues: CASSPEGQGGNTIYF.

This clonotype was detected ten times or more. The chain has TRBV10-3 and TRBJ2-1; 7 bases line up with TRBD2. Germline CDR1 reads ENHRY; CDR2 reads SYGVKD. Trimming took 3 bases from V and 7 from J; bases not matched to a gene: 12. This CDR3 spans 16 amino acids. This chain's CDR3 is CAISDGVAGVLNEQFF. The CDR3 DNA is TGTGCCATCAGTGATGGCGTAGCGGGTGTTTTGAATGAGCAGTTCTTC.

This clonotype has a handful of counts. This chain links TRBV4-1 with TRBJ2-5; 9 nucleotides agree with TRBD1. V shed 1 base and J 5 bases; nucleotides not matched to a gene: 23. The CDR3 is 21 amino acids. The germline CDR1 and CDR2 sequences are MGHRA and YSYEKL. The CDR3 bases are TGCGCCAGCAGCCAAGCTCTCTGGGCCGGGACAGGGTCTTTAGGGGGGGAGACCCAGTACTTC. Translated, it gives CASSQALWAGTGSLGGETQYF.

V usage is TRBV6-5 and J usage is TRBJ2-5; D unresolved. With 0 bases removed from V and 5 bases from J, the gap between germline ends came to 10 bases. This CDR3 comprises 14 residues. Germline V lookup: CDR1 MNHEY, CDR2 SVGAGI. The CDR3 DNA follows: TGTGCCAGCAGTTACTCGCCGGTTGGGGAGACCCAGTACTTC. It codes for CASSYSPVGETQYF.

The chain is built from TRBV11-2 and TRBJ2-2, with TRBD2 identical over 7 bases. This CDR3 region has 15 residues. CDR1 is SGHAT and CDR2 is FQNNGV in the germline V gene. The V segment lost 1 base and the J segment 7 bases; nucleotides outside the gene matches: 6. The CDR3: CASSLAPGGNGELFF. The CDR3 DNA reads as TGTGCCAGCAGCTTAGCCCCGGGGGGTAACGGGGAGCTGTTTTTT. The variable domain in full, completed from reference TRBV11-2 and TRBJ2-2, reads EAGVAQSPRYKIIEKRQSVAFWCNPISGHATLYWYQQILGQGPKLLIQFQNNGVVDDSQLPKDRFSAERLKGVDSTLKIQPAKLEDSAVYLCASSLAPGGNGELFFGEGSRLTVL.

There are a few counts of this clonotype. The V and J genes are TRBV7-2 and TRBJ2-4; perhaps D is TRBD1 or TRBD2 (6 bases each). This CDR3 contains 14 residues. The ends were cut back, 3 bases at V and 10 bases at J, with 16 bases in the middle. Germline lookup yields CDR1 SGHTA and CDR2 FQGNSA. The DNA for the CDR3 is TGTGCCAGCAGCTTGAGGGGGGCAGGGGAGATTCAGTACTTC. It specifies CASSLRGAGEIQYF.

This clonotype was observed a few times. The genes are TRBV5-6 and TRBJ2-7; perhaps TRBD1 as D (6 bases). In germline, CDR1 is SGHDT, CDR2 YYEEEE. V lost 0 bases and J 6 bases, leaving 10 bases between the germline ends. The CDR3 runs to 13 residues. CDR3 sequence (DNA): TGTGCCAGCAGCTTGGGGGGGCCCAGCGAGCAGTACTTC. This encodes CASSLGGPSEQYF.

This clonotype was picked up one time. The V and J genes are TRBV12-3 or TRBV12-4 and TRBJ1-2, with 7 bases matching TRBD1. The ends lost 5 bases at V and 4 bases at J; junction bases unmatched: 10. CDR3 size: 15 residues. The CDR3 bases are TGTGCCAGCAGTACAACAGGGGCGTCTCTCTATGGCTACACCTTC. This encodes CASSTTGASLYGYTF.

This clonotype was recorded a few times. The V call is TRBV6-1, the J call TRBJ2-2; TRBD2 is a possible D gene (7 bases). The germline V gene encodes CDR1 MNHNS and CDR2 SASEGT. With 8 bases removed from V and 3 bases from J, the gap between germline ends came to 13 bases. The CDR3 consists of 14 residues. This CDR3 reads CASGGGGYTGELFF. CDR3 coding DNA: TGTGCCAGCGGGGGAGGGGGGTACACCGGGGAGCTGTTTTTT.

This clonotype occurred a few times. The V gene is TRBV5-8, the J gene TRBJ2-1; 10 nucleotides match TRBD1. The J segment lost 2 bases and the V segment lost 2 bases, leaving 4 bases of the junction unmatched. Germline values: CDR1 SGHTS, CDR2 YDEGEE. This CDR3 is built from 16 residues. CDR3 sequence reads: CASSLVGTGAYNEQFF. CDR3 in DNA: TGTGCCAGCAGCTTAGTTGGGACAGGGGCCTACAATGAGCAGTTCTTC.

The chain employs TRBV4-1 and TRBJ2-5; TRBD1 aligns across 10 bases. CDR3 size: 16 residues. V was clipped by 5 bases and J by 5 bases; unmatched bases: 11. CDR1 and CDR2 from the germline V gene are MGHRA and YSYEKL. The CDR3 is CASSAHDRGLSETQYF. DNA for the CDR3: TGCGCCAGCAGCGCCCATGACAGGGGGCTGTCTGAGACCCAGTACTTC.